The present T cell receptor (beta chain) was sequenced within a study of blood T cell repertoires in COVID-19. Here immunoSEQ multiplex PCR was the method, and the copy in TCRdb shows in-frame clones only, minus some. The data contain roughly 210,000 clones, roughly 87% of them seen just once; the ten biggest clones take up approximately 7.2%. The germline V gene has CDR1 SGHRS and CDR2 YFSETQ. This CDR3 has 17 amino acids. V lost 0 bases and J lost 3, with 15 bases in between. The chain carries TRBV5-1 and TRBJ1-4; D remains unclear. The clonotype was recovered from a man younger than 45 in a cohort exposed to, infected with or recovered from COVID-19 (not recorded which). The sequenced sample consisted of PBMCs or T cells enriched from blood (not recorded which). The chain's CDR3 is CASSLEGRTVPNEKLFF. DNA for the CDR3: TGCGCCAGCAGCTTGGAGGGCAGGACTGTACCTAATGAAAAACTGTTTTTT.